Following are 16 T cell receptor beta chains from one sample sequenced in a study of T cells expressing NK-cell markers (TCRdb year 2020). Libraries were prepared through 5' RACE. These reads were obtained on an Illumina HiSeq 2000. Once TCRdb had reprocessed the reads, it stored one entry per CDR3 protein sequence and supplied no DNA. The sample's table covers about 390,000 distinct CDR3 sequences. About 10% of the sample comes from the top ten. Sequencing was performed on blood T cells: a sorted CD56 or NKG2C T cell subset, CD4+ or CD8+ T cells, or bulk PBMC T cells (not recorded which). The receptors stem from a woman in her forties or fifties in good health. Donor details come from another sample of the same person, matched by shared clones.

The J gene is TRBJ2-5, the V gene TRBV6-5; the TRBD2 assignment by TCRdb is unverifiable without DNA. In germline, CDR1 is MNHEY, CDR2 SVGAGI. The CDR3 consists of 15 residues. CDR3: CASSRLAGGHETQYF.

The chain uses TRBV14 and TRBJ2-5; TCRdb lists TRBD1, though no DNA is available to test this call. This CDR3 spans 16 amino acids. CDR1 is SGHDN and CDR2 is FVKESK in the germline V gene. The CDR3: CASSQGNRVSGETQYF.

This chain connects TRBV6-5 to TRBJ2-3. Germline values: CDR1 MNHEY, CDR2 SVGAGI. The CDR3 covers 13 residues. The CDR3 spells CASSYQIGDTQYF.

Here the CDR3 reads CASSSGSSGMKETQYF. This chain links TRBV5-1 with TRBJ2-5; TCRdb's assignment of TRBD2 cannot be checked, as there is no DNA. The CDR3 runs to 16 residues. CDR1 and CDR2 from the germline V gene are SGHRS and YFSETQ.

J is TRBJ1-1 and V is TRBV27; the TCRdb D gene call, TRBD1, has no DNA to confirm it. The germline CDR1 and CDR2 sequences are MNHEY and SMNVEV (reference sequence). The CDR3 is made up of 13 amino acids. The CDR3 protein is CASSFVPQGSAFF.

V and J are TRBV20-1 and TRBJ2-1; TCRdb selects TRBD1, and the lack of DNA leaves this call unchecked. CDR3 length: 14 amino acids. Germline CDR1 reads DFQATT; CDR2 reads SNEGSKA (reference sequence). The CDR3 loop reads CSAGTDSLYNEQFF.

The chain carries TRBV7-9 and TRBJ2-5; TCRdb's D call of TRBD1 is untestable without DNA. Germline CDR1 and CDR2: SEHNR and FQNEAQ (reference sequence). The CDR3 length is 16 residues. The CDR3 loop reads CASSHGGAAYQETQYF.

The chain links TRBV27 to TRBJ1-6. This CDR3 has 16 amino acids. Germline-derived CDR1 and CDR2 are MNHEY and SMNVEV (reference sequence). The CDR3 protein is CASSLQGGSYNSPLHF.

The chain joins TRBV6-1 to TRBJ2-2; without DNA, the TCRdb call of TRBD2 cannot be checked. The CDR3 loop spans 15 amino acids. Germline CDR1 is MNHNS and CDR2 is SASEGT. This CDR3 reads CASRRTSVYTGELFF.

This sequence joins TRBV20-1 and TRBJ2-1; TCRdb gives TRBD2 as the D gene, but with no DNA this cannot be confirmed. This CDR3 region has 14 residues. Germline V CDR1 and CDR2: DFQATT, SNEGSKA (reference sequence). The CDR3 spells CSARRLAGLNEQFF.

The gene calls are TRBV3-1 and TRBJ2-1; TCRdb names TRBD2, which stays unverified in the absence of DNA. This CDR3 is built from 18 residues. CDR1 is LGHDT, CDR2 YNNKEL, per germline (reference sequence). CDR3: CASSQEGLAGVPLDEQFF.

Here the CDR3 reads CASSGLISSAQYF. The chain couples TRBV10-2 to TRBJ2-3; lacking DNA, the TRBD2 call made by TCRdb goes unchecked. Germline CDR1 is WSHSY and CDR2 is SAAADI. The CDR3 contains 13 residues.

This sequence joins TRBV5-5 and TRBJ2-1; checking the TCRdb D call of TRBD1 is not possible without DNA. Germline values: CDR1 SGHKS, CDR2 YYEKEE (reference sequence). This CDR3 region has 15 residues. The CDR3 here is CASSLRWGDYNEQFF.

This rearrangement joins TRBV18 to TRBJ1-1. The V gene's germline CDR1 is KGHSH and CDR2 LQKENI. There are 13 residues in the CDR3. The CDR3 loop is CASERIMNTEAFF.

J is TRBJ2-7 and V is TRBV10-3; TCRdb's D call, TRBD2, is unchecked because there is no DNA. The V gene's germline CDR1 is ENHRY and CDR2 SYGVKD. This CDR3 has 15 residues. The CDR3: CAISGTSGVAYEQYF.

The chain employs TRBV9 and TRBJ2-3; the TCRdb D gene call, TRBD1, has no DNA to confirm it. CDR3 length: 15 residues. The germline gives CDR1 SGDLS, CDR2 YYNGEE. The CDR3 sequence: CASSDPRGGTDTQYF. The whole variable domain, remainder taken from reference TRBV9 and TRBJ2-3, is DSGVTQTPKHLITATGQRVTLRCSPRSGDLSVYWYQQSLDQGLQFLIQYYNGEERAKGNILERFSAQQFPDLHSELNLSSLELGDSALYFCASSDPRGGTDTQYFGPGTRLTVL.